The 18 T cell receptor beta chains below were found in one sample sequenced in a study of blood T cell repertoires in COVID-19. TCRdb's table, derived via immunoSEQ multiplex PCR, lists solely in-frame clones and lacks some. Of under 150,000 clones listed, roughly 76% were seen once; the top ten hold approximately 14%. Sequencing used peripheral blood. Receptors were obtained from a man older than 75 with acute or convalescent COVID-19.

This chain uses TRBV6-5 with TRBJ2-3; D perhaps matches TRBD1 (5 bases). From germline, CDR1 is MNHEY and CDR2 SVGAGI. Trimming stripped 6 bases from V and 6 bases from J, with 10 bases between. There are 12 residues in the CDR3. The CDR3 loop reads CASRGPGDTQYF. In DNA form, the CDR3 reads TGTGCCAGCAGAGGACCAGGGGATACGCAGTATTTT.

The rearrangement uses TRBV19 and TRBJ1-6, with TRBD1 identical over 7 bases. Trimming removed 5 bases from V and 0 bases from J; junction bases left unmatched: 4. Germline V gene lookup returns CDR1 LNHDA and CDR2 SQIVND (reference sequence). This CDR3 is 16 amino acids long. The DNA for the CDR3 is TGTGCCAGTAGTGGGCACAGGGGCTCCTATAATTCACCCCTCCACTTT. It yields the protein CASSGHRGSYNSPLHF.

The CDR3 coding sequence is TGTGCCAGTAGTATATCATGGGAGAGAGCCACAGATACGCAGTATTTT. It yields the protein CASSISWERATDTQYF. The rearrangement links TRBV19 to TRBJ2-3; possible D gene TRBD2, 5 bases. Per the germline V gene, CDR1 is LNHDA and CDR2 is SQIVND (reference sequence). Trimming pared 2 bases from V and 2 bases from J, leaving 14 bases between. The CDR3 has 16 residues.

This chain's CDR3 is CASSFLGGANTGELFF. Written as DNA, the CDR3 is TGCGCCAGCAGCTTCTTAGGGGGCGCGAACACCGGGGAGCTGTTTTTT. The chain couples TRBV5-1 to TRBJ2-2, with 7 bases aligning to TRBD1. V shed 2 bases, J shed 0 bases, and the junction held 4 bases outside the gene matches. The CDR3 loop spans 16 amino acids. Germline V gene data show CDR1 as SGHRS and CDR2 as YFSETQ.

This clone has a single count. The chain recombines TRBV7-3 with TRBJ2-3, with TRBD2 as a possible D gene (5 bases). CDR1 is SGHTA and CDR2 is FQGTGA in the germline V gene. CDR3 length equals 16 residues. Deletions cut 1 base from V and 2 bases from J, with 13 bases between. CDR3 DNA: TGTGCCAGCAGCTTAATCGGGCTAGCATCCACAGATACGCAGTATTTT. Its translation is CASSLIGLASTDTQYF.

The genes are TRBV2 and TRBJ2-3, with TRBD2 as a possible D gene (6 bases). CDR3 length equals 13 residues. The V gene lost 6 bases and the J gene lost 6 bases, with 13 bases spanning the gap. CDR1 is SNHLY and CDR2 is FYNNEI in the germline V gene. For the CDR3, the DNA is TGTGCCAGCAGCGTGACTAGAGCCGATACGCAGTATTTT. Protein: CASSVTRADTQYF.

The DNA of the CDR3 is TGCGCCAGCAGCACTTACAGGGGGCAGGATGAGCAGTTCTTC. Residues: CASSTYRGQDEQFF. The chain uses TRBV5-1 and TRBJ2-1; TRBD1 aligns across 9 bases. Unmatched junction bases numbered 7, after V lost 4 bases and J lost 8 bases. The CDR3 runs to 14 residues. Germline-derived CDR1 and CDR2 are SGHRS and YFSETQ.

The V call is TRBV19, the J call TRBJ2-6; D is undetermined. CDR1 and CDR2 (germline): LNHDA, SQIVND (reference sequence). This CDR3 spans 14 amino acids. V lost 2 bases and J lost 4, with 6 bases in between. The CDR3: CASSISRGANVLTF. The CDR3 nucleotides are TGTGCCAGTAGTATATCCCGGGGGGCCAACGTCCTGACTTTC. The complete variable domain, with remaining parts taken from reference TRBV19 and TRBJ2-6, reads DGGITQSPKYLFRKEGQNVTLSCEQNLNHDAMYWYRQDPGQGLRLIYYSQIVNDFQKGDIAEGYSVSREKKESFPLTVTSAQKNPTAFYLCASSISRGANVLTFGAGSRLTVL.

V gene TRBV6-5 combines with J gene TRBJ1-2, with 7 nucleotides matching TRBD1. V trimming: 7 bases; J trimming: 4 bases; junction bases outside the gene matches: 9. The CDR3 sequence is 14 residues long. The germline gives CDR1 MNHEY, CDR2 SVGAGI. CDR3 sequence: CASTRDSGFYGYTF. CDR3 DNA sequence: TGTGCCAGCACCAGGGACAGCGGATTCTATGGCTACACCTTC.

The V gene is TRBV9, the J gene TRBJ1-1; D is unclear. Trimming stripped 4 bases from V and 5 bases from J, with 12 bases between. This CDR3 spans 13 amino acids. Germline V gene lookup returns CDR1 SGDLS and CDR2 YYNGEE. Written as DNA, the CDR3 is TGTGCCAGCAGCCCCCCTTCGGGGACTGAAGCTTTCTTT. Its translation is CASSPPSGTEAFF.

The CDR3 reads CASSRGPTGELFF. CDR3 nucleotide sequence: TGTGCCAGCTCCCGCGGGCCCACCGGGGAGCTGTTTTTT. This sequence joins TRBV18 and TRBJ2-2, with D possibly matching TRBD2 (5 bases). Germline loops: CDR1 KGHSH, CDR2 LQKENI. CDR3 length: 13 amino acids. V was clipped by 6 bases and J by 4 bases, with 9 bases between them. The entire variable domain, with the rest obtained from reference TRBV18 and TRBJ2-2, is as follows: NAGVMQNPRHLVRRRGQEARLRCSPMKGHSHVYWYRQLPEEGLKFMVYLQKENIIDESGMPKERFSAEFPKEGPSILRIQQVVRGDSAAYFCASSRGPTGELFFGEGSRLTVL.

This chain uses TRBV7-2 with TRBJ2-1; D call uncertain. Trimming took off 7 bases at V and 3 bases at J, with 10 bases between the two ends. The length of the CDR3 is 13 residues. CDR1 and CDR2 from the germline V gene are SGHTA and FQGNSA. The CDR3 region has the DNA TGTGCCAGCACCCCAAACATCTACAATGAGCAGTTCTTC. Amino acid sequence: CASTPNIYNEQFF.

The CDR3, as DNA: TGTGCCAGCAGCCCCCGGACAGGGGGTTCCGAAAAACTGTTTTTT. Its translation is CASSPRTGGSEKLFF. This chain links TRBV7-2 with TRBJ1-4, with 10 bases fitting TRBD1. The J segment lost 8 bases and the V segment lost 5 bases, leaving 8 bases of the junction unmatched. The germline V gene has CDR1 SGHTA and CDR2 FQGNSA. CDR3 length: 15 residues.

This clone has only a few counts. The chain combines TRBV3-1 (or the pseudogene TRBV3-2) with TRBJ1-2; 7 bases match TRBD1. V shed 4 bases and J 7 bases; nucleotides not matched to a gene: 12. The germline V gene encodes CDR1 LGHDT and CDR2 YNNKEL (reference sequence). The CDR3 sequence is 15 residues long. The CDR3 nucleotides are TGTGCCAGCAGCCCCGACCCCAGGGGGGCGTCTGGCTACACCTTC. It yields the protein CASSPDPRGASGYTF.

This clone has ten or more counts. V gene TRBV10-1 combines with J gene TRBJ1-1; D not certain. This CDR3 contains 12 residues. V was trimmed by 7 bases and J by 3 bases, leaving 9 bases between them. Germline V gene data show CDR1 as WNHNN and CDR2 as SYGVQD (reference sequence). In nucleotides, the CDR3 is TGCGCCAGCAAGAAGAGGGACACTGAAGCTTTCTTT. Translated, it gives CASKKRDTEAFF.

V is TRBV5-4 and J is TRBJ2-2, with 10 bases identical to TRBD1. The V segment lost 1 base and the J segment 7 bases; nucleotides outside the gene matches: 7. The CDR3 has 16 residues. Germline V gene lookup returns CDR1 SGHNT and CDR2 YYREEE (reference sequence). The CDR3 protein is CASSLRDRGLGGELFF. In DNA, the CDR3 is TGTGCCAGCAGCTTGAGGGACAGGGGATTAGGCGGGGAGCTGTTTTTT.

The gene calls are TRBV19 and TRBJ1-2, with D tentatively TRBD1 (5 bases). The CDR3 runs to 15 residues. In germline, CDR1 is LNHDA, CDR2 SQIVND (reference sequence). V was clipped by 5 bases and J by 4 bases, with 17 bases between them. As DNA, the CDR3 is TGTGCCAGTAGTGCCCTACAGGTTACAGTCTATGGCTACACCTTC. Translation: CASSALQVTVYGYTF.

This chain connects TRBV4-1 to TRBJ2-5; 9 bases fit TRBD1. Trimming took 2 bases from V and 5 from J; bases not matched to a gene: 6. Germline V lookup: CDR1 MGHRA, CDR2 YSYEKL. The length of the CDR3 is 15 residues. DNA for the CDR3: TGCGCCAGCAGCCAACGACAGGGGGAGGAGGAGACCCAGTACTTC. This gives the protein CASSQRQGEEETQYF.